This entry lists 28 T cell receptor beta chains sequenced from one sample in a study of molecular identifiers for immune sequencing clone quantification. TCRdb re-derived calls from the PCR reads in MiXCR, one entry per CDR3 protein. The sample lists approximately 670,000 distinct CDR3 sequences, just under 20% occurring once. Sample: naive CD8+ T cells from blood, with Jurkat cell RNA spiked in. Subset defined: FACS-sorted CD8+CD4-CCR7+CD45RA+ naive T cells. The origin of the receptors is a human donor in good health. Some libraries in this study had Jurkat cell RNA spiked in.

This clonotype was recorded a few times. The genes are TRBV19 and TRBJ1-1, with unresolved D. This CDR3 region has 15 residues. CDR1 is LNHDA, CDR2 SQIVND, per germline (reference sequence). The ends were cut back, 0 bases at V and 0 bases at J, with 8 bases in the middle. The CDR3 here is CASSIERTMNTEAFF. CDR3 nucleotide sequence: TGTGCCAGTAGTATAGAGCGGACCATGAACACTGAAGCTTTCTTT. The full variable domain, its missing parts supplied by reference TRBV19 and TRBJ1-1, is DGGITQSPKYLFRKEGQNVTLSCEQNLNHDAMYWYRQDPGQGLRLIYYSQIVNDFQKGDIAEGYSVSREKKESFPLTVTSAQKNPTAFYLCASSIERTMNTEAFFGQGTRLTVV.

The sample holds many counts of this clonotype. The V and J genes are TRBV25-1 and TRBJ2-7; either TRBD1 or TRBD2 may fit D (6 bases each). The CDR3 is 15 amino acids. Trimming removed 4 bases at V and 2 bases at J, with 15 bases between. CDR1 and CDR2 from the germline V gene are MGHDK and SYGVNS. CDR3 residues: CASSASVGGPYEQYF. The CDR3 DNA sequence: TGTGCCAGCAGTGCCTCCGTTGGGGGGCCCTACGAGCAGTACTTC.

Only a few counts were recorded for this clonotype. The chain combines TRBV3-1 with TRBJ2-5; 12 positions match TRBD2. This CDR3 comprises 16 residues. Per the germline V gene, CDR1 is LGHDT and CDR2 is YNNKEL (reference sequence). V shed 2 bases and J 7 bases; nucleotides not matched to a gene: 8. The DNA for the CDR3 is TGTGCCAGCAGCCAACAAGGACTAGCGGGGCGAGGGACCCAGTACTTC. Protein product: CASSQQGLAGRGTQYF.

This clonotype showed up just a few times. The J gene is TRBJ2-2, the V gene TRBV4-1; D could derive from TRBD1 or TRBD2 (5 bases each). Germline assignment: CDR1 MGHRA and CDR2 YSYEKL. V lost 4 bases and J lost 5, with 17 bases in between. This CDR3 region has 16 residues. As DNA, the CDR3 is TGCGCCAGCAGCCTTCGGGACGACCCGGTGACCGGGGAGCTGTTTTTT. The encoded protein is CASSLRDDPVTGELFF.

In regard to this clonotype: The final CDR3 position lacks the conserved phenylalanine or tryptophan, pointing to a likely read error. This sequence joins TRBV4-3 and TRBJ1-2; 8 bases align to TRBD1. The CDR3 sequence is 17 residues long. J lost 5 bases, V lost 1 base, and 12 bases had no gene match. From germline, CDR1 is LGHNA and CDR2 YSLEER. The CDR3 sequence: CASSQGRQGAVWYGYTL. CDR3 in DNA: TGCGCCAGCAGCCAAGGTCGGCAGGGGGCCGTTTGGTATGGCTACACCCTC.

Remarks on this clonotype: A much larger clone lies a single base off, so this may be a read error. The chain joins TRBV7-9 to TRBJ1-1; D is uncertain. The CDR3 spans 15 residues. Germline CDR1 reads SEHNR; CDR2 reads FQNEAQ (reference sequence). The CDR3, as DNA: TGTGCCAGCAGCTTACGAGAAGTGGGTCGCACTGAAGCTCTCTTT. Protein: CASSLREVGRTEALF.

This clonotype has only a few counts. The chain has TRBV5-6 and TRBJ2-7; TRBD1 might be the D (5 bases). The germline V gene has CDR1 SGHDT and CDR2 YYEEEE. The CDR3 length is 16 residues. The V end lost 0 bases, the J end lost 3 bases, and 16 bases lay between the germline ends. CDR3 bases: TGTGCCAGCAGCTTGGACGCAGGACAAGGCAACTACGAGCAGTACTTC. Encoded protein: CASSLDAGQGNYEQYF.

The chain carries TRBV27 and TRBJ2-5; 11 nucleotides match TRBD2. The junction had 10 bases not matched to a gene; V was cut back by 2 bases and J by 2 bases. CDR1 is MNHEY, CDR2 SMNVEV, per germline (reference sequence). The CDR3 runs to 18 residues. CDR3 region: CASSLRLAGTSGQETQYF. In nucleotides, the CDR3 is TGTGCCAGCAGTTTAAGACTAGCGGGAACATCTGGACAAGAGACCCAGTACTTC.

This chain uses TRBV3-1 with TRBJ2-5; 16 bases are a match to TRBD2. In germline, CDR1 is LGHDT, CDR2 YNNKEL (reference sequence). CDR3 size: 17 residues. The J segment lost 5 bases and the V segment lost 1 base, leaving 4 bases of the junction unmatched. The CDR3 sequence: CASSQGGTSGRAETQYF. CDR3 coding DNA: TGTGCCAGCAGCCAAGGAGGGACTAGCGGGAGGGCGGAGACCCAGTACTTC.

About this clonotype: A much larger clone differs from this one at a single base, so this may be a read error. The rearrangement joins TRBV7-2 to TRBJ1-6; 7 bases are shared with TRBD1. The trim removed 1 base at V and 0 bases at J, leaving 3 bases unmatched. The CDR3 is made up of 17 amino acids. CDR1 and CDR2 (germline): SGHTA, FQGNSA. This CDR3 is CASSLGGGFSYNSPLHF. CDR3 coding DNA: TGTGCCAGCAGCTTAGGAGGGGGCTTCTCCTATAATTCACCCCTCCACTTT. The full variable domain, in which reference TRBV7-2 and TRBJ1-6 provide the parts outside the CDR3, is GAGVSQSPSNKVTEKGKDVELRCDPISGHTALYWYRQSLGQGLEFLIYFQGNSAPDKSGLPSDRFSAERTGGSVSTLTIQRTQQEDSAVYLCASSLGGGFSYNSPLHFGNGTRLTVT.

The sample holds many counts of this clonotype. The chain joins TRBV4-3 to TRBJ2-7; 7 bases map to TRBD1. In germline, CDR1 is LGHNA, CDR2 YSLEER. J was trimmed by 3 bases and V by 2 bases; bases with no gene match: 4. The CDR3 is 14 residues long. CDR3 amino acids: CASSQNQGVYEQYF. The CDR3 bases are TGCGCCAGCAGCCAAAATCAGGGGGTCTACGAGCAGTACTTC.

With regard to this clonotype: It may be a read error: a sequence one base away is much more abundant. The chain has TRBV4-3 and TRBJ1-1; 7 bases line up with TRBD1. CDR1 and CDR2 from the germline V gene are LGHNA and YSLEER. The CDR3 is made up of 14 amino acids. The CDR3 region is CAGSQNQGVAEAFF. The CDR3 nucleotides are TGCGCCGGCAGCCAGAACCAGGGGGTCGCTGAAGCTTTCTTT.

The chain combines TRBV2 with TRBJ2-7; tentative D call: TRBD1 (6 bases). V lost 3 bases, J lost 4 bases, and 10 bases lay in between. Germline V CDR1 and CDR2: SNHLY, FYNNEI. The CDR3 extends over 13 amino acids. The CDR3 DNA is TGTGCCAGCAGTGACCCTGGACAGTACGAGCAGTACTTC. Encoded protein: CASSDPGQYEQYF.

This clonotype occurred many times. This chain links TRBV7-9 with TRBJ2-4; 11 nucleotides line up with TRBD2. Germline lookup yields CDR1 SEHNR and CDR2 FQNEAQ (reference sequence). Unmatched junction bases numbered 10, after V lost 5 bases and J lost 1 base. The CDR3 runs to 18 residues. The CDR3 sequence: CASSPLAGGLRAKNIQYF. The CDR3 DNA follows: TGTGCCAGCAGCCCGCTAGCGGGGGGCCTCCGGGCCAAAAACATTCAGTACTTC.

This clonotype was counted only a few times. This chain uses TRBV6-6 with TRBJ1-6, with unresolved D. The germline V gene has CDR1 MNHNY and CDR2 SVGAGI (reference sequence). Trimming took off 7 bases at V and 9 bases at J, with 13 bases between the two ends. The CDR3 is 13 residues long. The CDR3 region is CASKWIGLSPLHF. The CDR3, as DNA: TGTGCCAGCAAGTGGATAGGTCTTTCACCCCTCCACTTT.

The sample holds many counts of this clonotype. V gene TRBV12-3 or TRBV12-4 combines with J gene TRBJ2-1; D not resolved. The CDR3 has 15 amino acids. Deletions cut 7 bases from V and 6 bases from J, with 19 bases between. The CDR3 sequence is CASTPSGPKANEQFF. The CDR3 coding sequence is TGTGCCAGCACCCCCTCCGGCCCCAAGGCCAATGAGCAGTTCTTC.

This clonotype was seen many times. The chain carries TRBV20-1 and TRBJ2-5, with 7 bases matching TRBD2. The CDR3 length is 13 residues. V lost 0 bases and J lost 5; bases outside the gene matches: 3. Looked up from germline, CDR1 is DFQATT and CDR2 is SNEGSKA (reference sequence). This CDR3 reads CSARDPGGETQYF. The CDR3 nucleotides are TGCAGTGCTAGAGATCCGGGGGGTGAGACCCAGTACTTC.

V and J are TRBV27 and TRBJ2-4, with D possibly TRBD2 on 6 matching bases. The germline V gene encodes CDR1 MNHEY and CDR2 SMNVEV (reference sequence). The CDR3 consists of 13 residues. V lost 3 bases and J 8 bases, leaving 11 bases between the germline ends. DNA for the CDR3: TGTGCCAGCAGTTTTGGCGGGATGGACATTCAGTACTTC. Its translation: CASSFGGMDIQYF.

This clonotype turned up a few times. The chain joins TRBV3-2 to TRBJ2-3; the table names TRBD2, a call not compared with the DNA. TRBV3-2 represents a pseudogene. The length of the CDR3 is 17 residues. For the CDR3, the DNA is TGTGCCAGCAGCCAAGCGTCGCGGGAGGGGACCACAGATACGCAGTATTTT. Translating gives CASSQASREGTTDTQYF.

This clonotype was seen a single time. It is likely a read error, because the conserved phenylalanine at the end of the CDR3 is missing. It is unclear where the CDR3 begins or ends on the DNA, so no DNA is shown, and the CDR3 is as TCRdb lists it. The rearrangement uses TRBV27 and TRBJ1-4; the DNA was not used to check the table's D call, TRBD1. Inclusive of both ends, the CDR3 amounts to 15 amino acids. Germline values: CDR1 MNHEY, CDR2 SMNVEV (reference sequence). This CDR3 is CASSEAGTGYEKLSI.

This clonotype appeared many times. The chain links TRBV2 to TRBJ2-3, with TRBD2 identical over 11 bases. Trimming cost V 2 bases and J 6 bases; bases outside gene matches: 7. This CDR3 spans 16 amino acids. Germline loops: CDR1 SNHLY, CDR2 FYNNEI. Here the CDR3 DNA reads TGTGCCAGCAGTGAAAGGCTAGCGGGAGGCGGGGATACGCAGTATTTT. Protein product: CASSERLAGGGDTQYF.

This rearrangement joins TRBV2 to TRBJ1-4; D gene unclear. The ends were cut back, 3 bases at V and 5 bases at J, with 10 bases in the middle. The CDR3 consists of 14 residues. Germline assignment: CDR1 SNHLY and CDR2 FYNNEI. The CDR3, as DNA: TGTGCCAGCAGTGATAGTCGCAGGAATGAAAAACTGTTTTTT. This codes for CASSDSRRNEKLFF.

The gene calls are TRBV5-1 and TRBJ2-3, with a possible D match to TRBD2 (6 bases). Trimming removed 0 bases from V and 4 bases from J, with 15 bases in between. Germline values: CDR1 SGHRS, CDR2 YFSETQ. This CDR3 has 16 residues. As DNA, the CDR3 is TGCGCCAGCAGCTTGGAGGCCGGGGGAAGTGCAGATACGCAGTATTTT. It is translated as CASSLEAGGSADTQYF.

The genes are TRBV19 and TRBJ2-7, with 8 bases matching TRBD1. Trimming cost V 5 bases and J 5 bases; bases outside gene matches: 2. Looked up from germline, CDR1 is LNHDA and CDR2 is SQIVND (reference sequence). The CDR3 consists of 12 residues. In nucleotides, the CDR3 is TGTGCCAGTAGTGCACAGGGGGACGAGCAGTACTTC. Residues: CASSAQGDEQYF.

This clonotype was detected many times. This chain joins TRBV20-1 and TRBJ2-7, with 7 bases aligning to TRBD2. The junction had 17 bases not matched to a gene; V was cut back by 0 bases and J by 9 bases. Germline lookup yields CDR1 DFQATT and CDR2 SNEGSKA (reference sequence). The CDR3 length is 16 residues. CDR3 protein: CSAREILGRAGFAQYF. Written as DNA, the CDR3 is TGCAGTGCTAGAGAGATATTGGGGAGGGCGGGGTTTGCGCAGTACTTC.

The V gene is TRBV18, the J gene TRBJ1-3, with 9 bases that match TRBD1. The CDR3 consists of 19 residues. The V gene end was trimmed by 4 bases and the J gene end by 2 bases; junction bases not matched to a gene: 15. CDR1 is KGHSH and CDR2 is LQKENI in the germline V gene. CDR3 in amino acids: CASSRLWYRGLDAGNTIYF. The CDR3 DNA reads TGTGCCAGCTCACGGCTTTGGTACAGGGGGCTCGATGCTGGAAACACCATATATTTT.

On this clonotype: This could be a read error, since a much larger clone is one nucleotide away. The CDR3 ends on some other residue instead of the conserved phenylalanine or tryptophan, so this is likely a read error. The chain carries TRBV7-2 and TRBJ1-2; D ambiguous. Trimming took off 1 base at V and 8 bases at J, with 11 bases between the two ends. Germline V gene lookup returns CDR1 SGHTA and CDR2 FQGNSA. This CDR3 is built from 13 residues. CDR3 loop: CASSLGGLQGYTL. DNA of the CDR3: TGTGCCAGCAGCTTAGGAGGCCTGCAAGGCTACACCCTC.

Details on this clonotype: The junction departs from germline at one end; a sequencing error may be responsible. The V call is TRBV9, the J call TRBJ2-6; TRBD1 matches at 9 bases. Germline CDR1 and CDR2: SGDLS and YYNGEE. This CDR3 has 17 residues. This CDR3 is CASSPTGGGSGADVLTF. The CDR3 DNA is TGTGCCAGCAGCCCGACAGGGGGTGGATCTGGGGCCGACGTCCTGACTTTC.